Each of the 6 T cell receptor beta chains below was sequenced from the same sample in a study of blood T cell repertoires in COVID-19. Here immunoSEQ multiplex PCR was the method, and the copy in TCRdb shows in-frame clones only, minus some. This sample yields around 42,000 clones, of which over 75% are seen a single time; roughly 8.1% belongs to the top ten. What was sequenced was peripheral blood. The receptor set was obtained from a man aged 25-40 years with active or convalescent COVID-19.

The chain uses TRBV27 and TRBJ2-2, with 10 bases matching TRBD1. Germline loops: CDR1 MNHEY, CDR2 SMNVEV (reference sequence). With V trimmed by 6 bases and J by 6 bases, 4 bases remained unmatched. The CDR3 loop spans 14 amino acids. The CDR3 protein is CASSWDRGAGELFF. CDR3 nucleotide sequence: TGTGCCAGCAGCTGGGACAGGGGAGCCGGGGAGCTGTTTTTT.

V is TRBV19 and J is TRBJ1-1; weak D call: TRBD1 (6 bases). V shed 1 base and J shed 1 base, with 19 bases lying between them. Germline assignment: CDR1 LNHDA and CDR2 SQIVND (reference sequence). CDR3 size: 18 residues. The CDR3 is CASSIALTGGGKNTEAFF. CDR3 coding DNA: TGTGCCAGTAGTATAGCGTTGACAGGCGGGGGGAAGAACACTGAAGCTTTCTTT.

The chain has TRBV27 and TRBJ1-5; D gene uncertain. The CDR3 is 16 amino acids. V shed 4 bases and J shed 0 bases, with 13 bases lying between them. Germline lookup yields CDR1 MNHEY and CDR2 SMNVEV (reference sequence). CDR3: CASSSEAVHSNQPQHF. The CDR3 region has the DNA TGTGCCAGCAGTTCAGAGGCAGTCCATAGCAATCAGCCCCAGCATTTT.

The chain has TRBV11-2 and TRBJ1-2, with a possible D match to TRBD1 (6 bases). CDR1 and CDR2 from the germline V gene are SGHAT and FQNNGV. The CDR3 sequence is 15 residues long. V was cut by 0 bases and J by 6 bases, with 14 bases left in between. This chain's CDR3 is CASSLEPGQINGYTF. The DNA for the CDR3 is TGTGCCAGCAGCTTAGAACCGGGACAAATTAATGGCTACACCTTC. The complete variable domain, with remaining parts taken from reference TRBV11-2 and TRBJ1-2, reads EAGVAQSPRYKIIEKRQSVAFWCNPISGHATLYWYQQILGQGPKLLIQFQNNGVVDDSQLPKDRFSAERLKGVDSTLKIQPAKLEDSAVYLCASSLEPGQINGYTFGSGTRLTVV.

This clone appeared a single time. The J gene is TRBJ2-5, the V gene TRBV2, with D possibly TRBD1 on 6 matching bases. This CDR3 has 13 amino acids. The ends were cut back, 11 bases at V and 5 bases at J, with 18 bases in the middle. CDR1 and CDR2 (germline): SNHLY, FYNNEI. CDR3 in DNA: TGTGCCGCCCAGGGACAAGGAGTCGAGACCCAGTACTTC. As protein: CAAQGQGVETQYF.

This rearrangement joins TRBV6-5 to TRBJ2-2; D is undetermined. From germline, CDR1 is MNHEY and CDR2 SVGAGI. The V gene lost 8 bases and the J gene lost 1 base, with 11 bases spanning the gap. The CDR3 sequence is 14 residues long. The CDR3 loop reads CASPLLWNTGELFF. The CDR3 coding sequence is TGTGCCAGCCCATTGTTGTGGAACACCGGGGAGCTGTTTTTT.